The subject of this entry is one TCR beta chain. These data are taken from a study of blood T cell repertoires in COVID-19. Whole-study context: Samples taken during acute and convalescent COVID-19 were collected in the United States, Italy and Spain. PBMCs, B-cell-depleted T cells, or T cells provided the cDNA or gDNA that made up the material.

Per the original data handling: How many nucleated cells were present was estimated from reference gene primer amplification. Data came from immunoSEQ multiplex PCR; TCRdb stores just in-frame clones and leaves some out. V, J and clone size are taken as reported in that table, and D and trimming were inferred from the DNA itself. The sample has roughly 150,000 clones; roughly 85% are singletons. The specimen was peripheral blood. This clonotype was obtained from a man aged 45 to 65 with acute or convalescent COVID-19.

The CDR3 spells CASPGQLNTEAFF. The CDR3 DNA follows: TGTGCCAGCCCGGGACAGCTGAACACTGAAGCTTTCTTT. The V call is TRBV28, the J call TRBJ1-1, with 7 bases that match TRBD1. The CDR3 loop spans 13 amino acids. J was trimmed by 0 bases and V by 8 bases; bases with no gene match: 3. Germline CDR1 MDHEN, CDR2 SYDVKM.